These T cell receptor beta chains were read from a single sample in a study of patients and donors after allogeneic stem cell transplantation. MiXCR was run by TCRdb on the RT-PCR reads, yielding one entry per CDR3 protein. In the table there are around 200,000 distinct CDR3 sequences, around 40% of which are singletons. What was sequenced was blood, either unsorted or a sorted T cell fraction (not recorded which). These TCRs come from a human donor who was either an allogeneic HSCT recipient or a stem cell or donor lymphocyte infusion donor (not recorded which). It is not recorded whose cells these are; they may come from a transplant donor. The CDR3 runs from the conserved cysteine through the conserved F or W. The D gene is left open where the match is weak. The listing skips clone size in some rows; elsewhere it reads once, few, many or a size class.

few	TRBV7-8	-	TRBJ1-5	CASSLEVRGFGSNQPQHF	TGTGCCAGCAGCTTAGAGGTCCGGGGATTCGGAAGCAATCAGCCCCAGCATTTT
-	TRBV28	TRBD1	TRBJ1-5	CASRLQGAPYSNQPQHF	TGTGCCAGCAGGTTACAGGGGGCGCCTTATAGCAATCAGCCCCAGCATTTT
-	TRBV5-1	-	TRBJ1-3	CASSLNPAGRGNTIYF	TGCGCCAGCAGCTTGAATCCGGCCGGTAGAGGAAACACCATATATTTT
-	TRBV18	-	TRBJ1-1	CASSPYNTEAFF	TGTGCCAGCTCACCATATAACACTGAAGCTTTCTTT
-	TRBV5-1	TRBD2	TRBJ2-5	CASSLTQGLAAETQYF	TGCGCCAGCAGCTTGACTCAGGGACTAGCGGCGGAGACCCAGTACTTC
-	TRBV20-1	-	TRBJ2-7	CSARVSSSVWEQYF	TGCAGTGCTAGAGTCTCTAGCTCGGTTTGGGAGCAGTACTTC
few	TRBV7-2	-	TRBJ1-6	CASSPVGTKGNSPLHF	TGTGCCAGCAGCCCGGTGGGGACCAAGGGTAATTCACCCCTCCACTTT
-	TRBV6-4	-	TRBJ2-1	CAGSEGESSYNEQFF	TGTGCCGGCAGTGAAGGGGAGAGCTCCTACAATGAGCAGTTCTTC
few	TRBV16	TRBD1	TRBJ1-6	CASSPGDSYNSPLHF	TGTGCCAGCAGCCCTGGGGACAGCTATAATTCACCCCTCCACTTT
-	TRBV2	-	TRBJ2-7	CASKVGGFYEQYF	TGTGCCAGCAAAGTAGGGGGGTTCTACGAGCAGTACTTC
-	TRBV5-8	-	TRBJ1-4	CASSPEEKLFF	TGTGCCAGCAGCCCAGAGGAAAAACTGTTTTTT